Reported below is one T cell receptor (beta chain). Its antigen is currently unknown. V lost 7 bases, J lost 6 bases, and 5 bases stayed unmatched. Germline CDR1 reads MDHEN; CDR2 reads SYDVKM. The CDR3 covers 13 residues. This entry is derived from a study of cytomegalovirus exposure and HLA in healthy donors. Findings of the study overall: Among immune exposure information, only CMV serostatus was available. The investigators catalogued 150 or so TCR beta chains as cytomegalovirus-associated.

The PCR employed 60 Vbeta primers together with 13 Jbeta primers. Some clones are missing from TCRdb's copy, which holds only in-frame ones; the method was immunoSEQ multiplex PCR. The top ten hold approximately 2.3% of the sample, which has 40,000 to 55,000 clones, roughly four fifths seen once. The TCR originated in a boy under 18 in good health and CMV-seropositive. The chain carries TRBV28 and TRBJ1-5, with 8 bases that match TRBD1. Material for sequencing was PBMCs. CDR3 residues: CASIGQGGQPQHF. The CDR3 DNA reads TGTGCCAGCATCGGACAGGGCGGTCAGCCCCAGCATTTT.